Listed here is a single T cell receptor beta chain. The target antigen is unknown. Germline V lookup: CDR1 SGHRS, CDR2 YFSETQ. This CDR3 comprises 14 residues. The V gene lost 3 bases and the J gene lost 4 bases, with 12 bases spanning the gap. Profiling relied on immunoSEQ multiplex PCR, and the TCRdb table lists in-frame clones only, not all of them. The table records tens of thousands of clones, about nine tenths of them present only once. The sample belongs to a study of lymphopenia after photon versus proton radiotherapy. Whole-study results and caveats: Only patients who died were analyzed for survival; proton advantage is unproven. Post-nadir diversity loss with photons came from oligoclonal expansion, particularly CD8+ Temra cells. Relative stability marked proton patients; photon patients lost diversity and naive cells. In patients who died, overall survival fell as post-nadir TCR diversity dropped more.

This clonotype was obtained from a man aged 80 or over with esophageal cancer. This rearrangement joins TRBV5-1 to TRBJ2-3; no reliable D call. Sequencing used peripheral blood, obtained from a patient treated with proton-based radiotherapy. CDR3 region: CASSSGDGPDTQYF. CDR3 in DNA: TGCGCCAGCAGCTCCGGAGACGGGCCAGATACGCAGTATTTT. The full variable domain, rest sourced from reference TRBV5-1 and TRBJ2-3, is KAGVTQTPRYLIKTRGQQVTLSCSPISGHRSVSWYQQTPGQGLQFLFEYFSETQRNKGNFPGRFSGRQFSNSRSEMNVSTLELGDSALYLCASSSGDGPDTQYFGPGTRLTVL.